This paragraph reports one TCR beta chain. Its target antigen remains unknown. Base qualities are not recorded, but no much larger clone differs from it by a single base. Other nucleotide sequences from this sample produce the same CDR3. TCRbeta CDR3 regions were amplified from genomic DNA by means of the immunoSEQ Assay, a bias-controlled multiplex PCR. In the authors' own workflow: The number of nucleated cells in each sample was estimated from the amplification of reference gene primers within the assay. Sequence reads were collapsed and filtered to measure the absolute abundance of every unique TCRbeta CDR3 rearrangement. For each sample, productive Simpson clonality was calculated as the square root of Simpson's diversity index across productive rearrangements. TCRdb holds this immuneACCESS table with in-frame rearrangements only. Some clones are missing; in checked studies, unresolved V genes explain under half, and the rest has no known cause. V, J and clone size reflect that table, while D and trimming were determined from the DNA. This sample holds around 380,000 clones; more than 70% were observed only once. 1.3% of the sample comes from the top ten.

In the prospective study, participants were roughly 18 to 100 years old, resided in under 30 geographic areas of the United States, and were enrolled through a virtual design. In the prospective study, participants were assigned to cohorts based on the clinical history participants reported in a screening survey and a study questionnaire. Recovered participants in ImmuneRACE Cohort 3 were defined as having two consecutive negative NP/OP PCR tests, clearance from a healthcare professional, or resolution of symptoms. Mobile phlebotomists in the prospective study collected whole blood, serum and a nasopharyngeal or oropharyngeal swab from every participant. Additional blood draws and questionnaires over an approximately 2-month period could optionally be provided by prospective study participants. Blood samples from the prospective study were shipped frozen or at room temperature prior to DNA extraction.

This entry is derived from a study of blood T cell repertoires in COVID-19 (dated by TCRdb to the early 2020s). In terms of the full investigation: The collaborator samples originated in the United States, Italy and Spain and spanned the acute and convalescent phases of COVID-19. The material from the prospective study consisted of cDNA or gDNA derived from T cells, B-cell-depleted T cells, or PBMCs. The dataset comprised deeply sampled blood TCRbeta repertoires from subjects exposed to, actively infected with, or recovered from COVID-19. The repertoires were released in a freely available public database meant as a resource for research on the immune response to SARS-CoV-2. Samples came from the ongoing ImmuneRACE study (first 160 participants) plus 1,254 subjects from 6 global collaborators. The sample metadata nearly always contained a de-identified subject ID, COVID-19 status, age in years and sex. HLA class I and class II types, where available, came from metadata supplied by the sample provider rather than from assay-based typing.

Trimming at the junction amounts to 3 bases on V and 5 bases on J, and the germline ends lie 8 bases apart. The CDR3 runs 12 residues from the cysteine to the phenylalanine. Kept here is only the CDR3 DNA, which spans 36 bases and is read in frame from base 1. The germline V gene (reference sequence) provides CDR1 SEHNR and CDR2 FQNEAQ. The research as a whole found: Clinical and demographic metadata were provided uncurated, with the amount varying by source and participant.

Sample: PBMCs or T cells enriched from blood (not recorded which). Recombination linked TRBV7-9 to TRBJ2-7; the D segment cannot be called with confidence. This receptor was taken from a man younger than 40 who had recovered from COVID-19. CDR3 protein: CASSLLRDEQYF. Read as DNA, the sequence is TGTGCCAGCAGCTTGTTACGGGACGAGCAGTACTTC. The full variable domain, completed from the reference TRBV7-9 and TRBJ2-7 proteins outside the CDR3, reads DTGVSQNPRHKITKRGQNVTFRCDPISEHNRLYWYRQTLGQGPEFLTYFQNEAQLEKSRLLSDRFSAERPKGSFSTLEIQRTEQGDSAMYLCASSLLRDEQYFGPGTRLTVT.